The clone carrying this T cell receptor (beta chain) was seen a handful of times. Its antigen is as yet unknown. V lost 7 bases to trimming and J lost 0 bases, with 19 bases between them. Germline V gives CDR1 SGHRS, CDR2 YFSETQ. CDR3 length equals 17 residues. TCRdb used MiXCR to reprocess the RT-PCR reads, holding one entry per CDR3 protein. Of around 530,000 distinct CDR3 sequences listed, about 11% are singletons. The sample is drawn from a study of response to subunit inactivated influenza vaccine. Whole-study results and caveats: It was suggested by the authors that few new T cells are recruited by each seasonal influenza vaccination.

The sample in question was PBMCs from blood, obtained on the day of vaccination. The TCR comes from a man aged 50-59 years who received an inactivated influenza vaccine. The chain links TRBV5-1 to TRBJ2-2; possible D gene TRBD1, 6 bases. DNA for the CDR3: TGCGCCAGCCGGAGAGAACCAGGGGAAGCGAACACCGGGGAGCTGTTTTTT. It translates to CASRREPGEANTGELFF.